These 5 T cell receptor beta chains share one sample of origin, sequenced in a study of blood T cells in healthy people across ages. A second PCR, run for about 6 to 11 cycles, used a sample-barcoded 5' primer plus a J-beta primer mix. TCRdb re-analysed the 5' RACE reads in MiXCR, keeping a single row per CDR3 protein. The profile shows roughly 1.5 million distinct CDR3 sequences, 35% to 45% of them singletons. Sequenced input: blood. Every receptor here comes from a young woman in good health.

This clonotype has a handful of counts. The chain uses TRBV7-3 and TRBJ2-3, with no clear D. The length of the CDR3 is 14 residues. Germline V gene data show CDR1 as SGHTA and CDR2 as FQGTGA. V lost 2 bases, J lost 2 bases, and 8 bases lay in between. CDR3 DNA: TGTGCCAGCAGCTTATTCGGACCCACAGATACGCAGTATTTT. It translates to CASSLFGPTDTQYF. Using reference TRBV7-3 and TRBJ2-3 for the parts outside the CDR3, the full variable domain is GAGVSQTPSNKVTEKGKYVELRCDPISGHTALYWYRQSLGQGPEFLIYFQGTGAADDSGLPNDRFFAVRPEGSVSTLKIQRTERGDSAVYLCASSLFGPTDTQYFGPGTRLTVL.

This clonotype was seen a few times. A much more abundant neighbour one base away suggests this may be a read error. The V and J genes are TRBV12-3 or TRBV12-4 and TRBJ2-1; 9 nucleotides match TRBD2. The CDR3 has 14 amino acids. V was pared by 5 bases and J by 6 bases, with 5 bases of the junction left unmatched. In DNA form, the CDR3 reads TGTGCCAGCAGTCGGACTAGCGCGGTCAATGAGCAGTTCTTC. Amino acid sequence: CASSRTSAVNEQFF.

The chain combines TRBV7-2 with TRBJ2-4; D uncertain. Deletions cut 2 bases from V and 9 bases from J, with 17 bases between. The CDR3 runs to 15 residues. Germline V CDR1 and CDR2: SGHTA, FQGNSA. The CDR3 coding sequence is TGTGCCAGCAGCTTATGCGGAAGACTTCCCCGCATTCAGTACTTC. Translated, it gives CASSLCGRLPRIQYF.

The gene calls are TRBV18 and TRBJ2-3; 7 nucleotides line up with TRBD2. J was trimmed by 5 bases and V by 6 bases; bases with no gene match: 11. The CDR3 contains 15 residues. Germline V CDR1 and CDR2: KGHSH, LQKENI. DNA of the CDR3: TGTGCCAGCTCGTCTAGCGGCGGGTGGGAAGATACGCAGTATTTT. It specifies CASSSSGGWEDTQYF.

V is TRBV5-1 and J is TRBJ2-7, with a weak D call TRBD2 (6 bases). In germline, CDR1 is SGHRS, CDR2 YFSETQ. The ends were cut back, 0 bases at V and 4 bases at J, with 14 bases in the middle. There are 15 residues in the CDR3. The DNA for the CDR3 is TGCGCCAGCAGCTTGGCCACGGGGGAAACGTACGAGCAGTACTTC. Amino acid sequence: CASSLATGETYEQYF.